These 30 T cell receptor beta chains came from one sample sequenced in a study of blood T cell repertoires in COVID-19. TCRdb's table, derived via immunoSEQ multiplex PCR, lists solely in-frame clones and lacks some. The sample has 150,000 to 200,000 clones; 82% are singletons. The specimen sequenced was peripheral blood. The receptors were sampled from a woman aged 40 to 55 with COVID-19, enrolled during active disease.

This rearrangement joins TRBV9 to TRBJ2-5, with a tentative D call TRBD2 (6 bases). V was trimmed by 4 bases and J by 0 bases, leaving 10 bases between them. The CDR3 totals 14 residues. Germline assignment: CDR1 SGDLS and CDR2 YYNGEE. The CDR3 DNA sequence: TGTGCCAGCAGCCGAAGCGGGCACCAAGAGACCCAGTACTTC. It is translated as CASSRSGHQETQYF.

This chain joins TRBV7-9 and TRBJ1-1; D is ambiguous. This CDR3 region has 14 residues. In germline, CDR1 is SEHNR, CDR2 FQNEAQ (reference sequence). Trimming cost V 1 base and J 3 bases, with 9 bases left between them. CDR3 loop: CASSLGATYTEAFF. In nucleotides, the CDR3 is TGTGCCAGCAGCTTAGGGGCTACGTACACTGAAGCTTTCTTT.

In this sample, this clone turned up once. This chain connects TRBV6-6 to TRBJ1-2, with D perhaps matching TRBD1 (5 bases). The V gene's germline CDR1 is MNHNY and CDR2 SVGAGI (reference sequence). The CDR3 covers 14 residues. Trimming stripped 5 bases from V and 4 bases from J, with 14 bases between. The DNA of the CDR3 is TGTGCCAGCAGTCCTTCGACAGCCTCCTATGGCTACACCTTC. As protein: CASSPSTASYGYTF.

V is TRBV19 and J is TRBJ2-1; no definite D call. V gave up 3 bases and J gave up 10 bases, with 13 bases separating them. The CDR3 is made up of 13 amino acids. Per germline, CDR1 LNHDA and CDR2 SQIVND (reference sequence). Here the CDR3 reads CASSIGLPREQFF. CDR3 DNA sequence: TGTGCCAGTAGTATCGGCCTCCCGAGGGAGCAGTTCTTC.

The rearrangement uses TRBV7-3 and TRBJ2-1; TRBD2 matches at 8 bases. CDR3 length: 13 residues. V gave up 2 bases and J gave up 7 bases; unmatched junction bases: 1. Looked up from germline, CDR1 is SGHTA and CDR2 is FQGTGA. CDR3 sequence (DNA): TGTGCCAGCAGCTTAGGCGGGGGGAATGAGCAGTTCTTC. Its translation: CASSLGGGNEQFF.

This chain uses TRBV29-1 with TRBJ2-2, with D perhaps TRBD1 (6 bases). Trimming removed 7 bases from V and 6 bases from J, with 21 bases in between. The germline V gene has CDR1 SQVTM and CDR2 ANQGSEA. The CDR3 has 15 residues. This chain's CDR3 is CSGRDTGKNAGELFF. DNA for the CDR3: TGCAGCGGCCGGGACACCGGGAAAAACGCCGGGGAGCTGTTTTTT.

The chain employs TRBV7-9 and TRBJ1-2; possible D gene TRBD1, 6 bases. Germline CDR1 reads SEHNR; CDR2 reads FQNEAQ (reference sequence). This CDR3 has 14 residues. The V and J ends lost 5 bases and 3 bases respectively, with 13 bases between them. This CDR3 reads CASSPPGEYYGYTF. The CDR3 nucleotides are TGTGCCAGCAGCCCCCCAGGGGAATACTATGGCTACACCTTC. Together with reference TRBV7-9 and TRBJ1-2, the CDR3 gives the full variable domain: DTGVSQNPRHKITKRGQNVTFRCDPISEHNRLYWYRQTLGQGPEFLTYFQNEAQLEKSRLLSDRFSAERPKGSFSTLEIQRTEQGDSAMYLCASSPPGEYYGYTFGSGTRLTVV.

This chain joins TRBV5-4 and TRBJ2-1; TRBD2 aligns across 12 bases. After removal of 0 bases from V and 8 bases from J, the junction contained 0 bases not matched to a gene. There are 14 residues in the CDR3. CDR1 and CDR2 (germline): SGHNT, YYREEE (reference sequence). CDR3 sequence: CASSLGLAGDEQFF. The CDR3 DNA is TGTGCCAGCAGCTTGGGACTAGCGGGAGATGAGCAGTTCTTC.

The chain employs TRBV6-5 and TRBJ2-3, with 11 bases identical to TRBD1. The CDR3 is 15 amino acids. Germline CDR1 is MNHEY and CDR2 is SVGAGI. V lost 6 bases to trimming and J lost 6 bases; unmatched junction nucleotides: 8. In nucleotides, the CDR3 is TGTGCCAGCAGACCCGGGACAGGGGGGAGGGATACGCAGTATTTT. Translation gives CASRPGTGGRDTQYF.

The V and J genes are TRBV29-1 and TRBJ2-1, with 14 bases fitting TRBD2. Germline CDR1 and CDR2: SQVTM and ANQGSEA. This CDR3 has 16 amino acids. J lost 4 bases, V lost 0 bases, and 2 bases had no gene match. CDR3 DNA sequence: TGCAGCGTTGAAGATGGGACTAGCGGGGGTTACAATGAGCAGTTCTTC. It is translated as CSVEDGTSGGYNEQFF.

The chain combines TRBV15 with TRBJ1-1; D call uncertain. This CDR3 has 13 amino acids. With 0 bases removed from V and 9 bases from J, the gap between germline ends came to 11 bases. The V gene's germline CDR1 is LNHNV and CDR2 YYDKDF (reference sequence). CDR3 region: CATSREGRLKAFF. The DNA for the CDR3 is TGTGCCACCAGCAGAGAAGGCAGGCTTAAAGCTTTCTTT. The whole variable domain, filled in from reference TRBV15 and TRBJ1-1, reads DAMVIQNPRYQVTQFGKPVTLSCSQTLNHNVMYWYQQKSSQAPKLLFHYYDKDFNNEADTPDNFQSRRPNTSFCFLDIRSPGLGDTAMYLCATSREGRLKAFFGQGTRLTVV.

This clone was detected once. CDR3 sequence reads: CASSQHGQGGEQFF. The CDR3 DNA follows: TGCGCCAGCAGCCAACACGGACAGGGTGGTGAGCAGTTCTTC. The chain is built from TRBV4-1 and TRBJ2-1, with TRBD1 identical over 8 bases. Germline trimming cut 2 bases from V and 9 bases from J; bases unmatched to any gene: 6. This CDR3 is built from 14 residues. From germline, CDR1 is MGHRA and CDR2 YSYEKL.

The chain uses TRBV5-6 and TRBJ2-5, with D possibly TRBD1 on 5 matching bases. Between the trimmed V and J ends, which lost 0 bases and 5 bases, there was a span of 14 bases. Germline-derived CDR1 and CDR2 are SGHDT and YYEEEE. The CDR3 loop spans 15 amino acids. CDR3 nucleotides: TGTGCCAGCAGCTTGGACCAGGTGGGGCGGGAGACCCAGTACTTC. Its translation: CASSLDQVGRETQYF.

The chain combines TRBV28 with TRBJ2-7; no clear D gene. The CDR3 spans 16 residues. Between the trimmed V and J ends, which lost 2 bases and 2 bases, there was a span of 16 bases. Germline V gene data show CDR1 as MDHEN and CDR2 as SYDVKM. The CDR3 sequence is CASSLLRLAATYEQYF. DNA for the CDR3: TGTGCCAGCAGTTTACTGAGGTTGGCAGCCACCTACGAGCAGTACTTC.

Only one count was recorded for this clone. This rearrangement joins TRBV9 to TRBJ2-5; 7 bases line up with TRBD1. Looked up from germline, CDR1 is SGDLS and CDR2 is YYNGEE. This CDR3 contains 16 residues. The V segment lost 0 bases and the J segment 4 bases; nucleotides outside the gene matches: 9. The CDR3: CASSVDTGVRSETQYF. The CDR3 bases are TGTGCCAGCAGCGTAGACACAGGGGTCCGATCAGAGACCCAGTACTTC.

The V and J genes are TRBV12-3 or TRBV12-4 and TRBJ1-6; no firm D call. The CDR3 is made up of 12 amino acids. The V gene lost 3 bases and the J gene lost 10 bases, with 7 bases spanning the gap. CDR3 bases: TGTGCCAGCAGTTTCCTTGGCTCACCCCTCCACTTT. Protein: CASSFLGSPLHF.

The chain combines TRBV5-1 with TRBJ1-4, with unresolved D. Germline CDR1 SGHRS, CDR2 YFSETQ. The CDR3 totals 15 residues. V dropped 3 bases and J dropped 8 bases, with 17 bases sitting between them. The CDR3 sequence: CASSYAAGDGEKLFF. As DNA, the CDR3 is TGCGCCAGCAGCTACGCAGCGGGTGATGGGGAAAAACTGTTTTTT.

The rearrangement joins TRBV5-1 to TRBJ1-1; possibly TRBD1 for D (5 bases). CDR3 size: 13 residues. Germline V CDR1 and CDR2: SGHRS, YFSETQ. V gave up 6 bases and J gave up 6 bases, with 15 bases separating them. CDR3 residues: CASTMGGRAEAFF. CDR3 nucleotide sequence: TGCGCCAGCACTATGGGGGGAAGGGCTGAAGCTTTCTTT.

This chain connects TRBV6-1 to TRBJ2-3; tentative D call: TRBD2 (6 bases). Trimming shortened V by 2 bases and J by 2 bases, and 11 bases separated the two germline ends. The CDR3 is 15 amino acids. Per germline, CDR1 MNHNS and CDR2 SASEGT. The CDR3 nucleotides read TGTGCCAGCAGTGAAATGGGGGGTCACACAGATACGCAGTATTTT. Translating it yields CASSEMGGHTDTQYF.

This chain connects TRBV6-5 to TRBJ2-7, with D maybe TRBD2 (6 bases). This CDR3 spans 15 amino acids. V was pared by 2 bases and J by 4 bases, with 15 bases between. Germline CDR1 reads MNHEY; CDR2 reads SVGAGI. CDR3 in amino acids: CASSYTRASAYEQYF. The CDR3 DNA is TGTGCCAGCAGTTACACGAGGGCTAGCGCATACGAGCAGTACTTC.

The chain combines TRBV5-5 with TRBJ1-2, with D unresolved. V was cut by 2 bases and J by 4 bases, with 9 bases left in between. Looked up from germline, CDR1 is SGHKS and CDR2 is YYEKEE (reference sequence). The CDR3 sequence is 13 residues long. CDR3 coding DNA: TGTGCCAGCAGCTTAGCCAACTCCTATGGCTACACCTTC. This encodes CASSLANSYGYTF.

The chain joins TRBV7-2 to TRBJ2-7; the match to TRBD2 covers 7 bases. Losses at the gene ends were 3 bases for V and 3 bases for J; bases not matched to a gene: 8. The length of the CDR3 is 15 residues. CDR1 SGHTA and CDR2 FQGNSA come from the germline V gene. CDR3 sequence reads: CASSFRTAGIYEQYF. The CDR3 DNA sequence: TGTGCCAGCAGCTTTAGAACAGCGGGGATCTACGAGCAGTACTTC.

The chain has TRBV12-3 or TRBV12-4 and TRBJ1-1, with D maybe TRBD1 (6 bases). Trimming cost V 5 bases and J 11 bases, with 15 bases left between them. There are 12 residues in the CDR3. The chain's CDR3 is CASSTGLDWAFF. The CDR3 DNA follows: TGTGCCAGCAGTACAGGGTTGGATTGGGCTTTCTTT.

V usage is TRBV10-3 and J usage is TRBJ2-5; a weak D match, TRBD2 (5 bases). Germline V CDR1 and CDR2: ENHRY, SYGVKD. The CDR3 totals 13 residues. Trimming stripped 6 bases from V and 3 bases from J, with 11 bases between. CDR3 region: CAISFSGKETQYF. The CDR3 DNA is TGTGCCATCAGCTTCAGCGGCAAAGAGACCCAGTACTTC.

The J gene is TRBJ1-1, the V gene TRBV12-3 or TRBV12-4, with unresolved D. V gave up 6 bases and J gave up 5 bases, with 13 bases separating them. The CDR3 length is 13 residues. DNA of the CDR3: TGTGCCAGCAGGAGAACGGGAAGGACTGAAGCTTTCTTT. Translation: CASRRTGRTEAFF.

The count of this clone is one. This chain uses TRBV28 with TRBJ1-2; D unresolved. The CDR3 runs to 13 residues. Deletions cut 5 bases from V and 4 bases from J, with 11 bases between. Germline V gene data show CDR1 as MDHEN and CDR2 as SYDVKM. CDR3 sequence: CASSRGSGYGYTF. The CDR3 coding sequence is TGTGCCAGCAGTCGGGGATCTGGCTATGGCTACACCTTC.

The V call is TRBV29-1, the J call TRBJ2-3; TRBD2 aligns across 7 bases. V shed 7 bases, J shed 1 base, and the junction held 2 bases outside the gene matches. Germline CDR1 reads SQVTM; CDR2 reads ANQGSEA. The length of the CDR3 is 12 residues. The CDR3 nucleotides are TGCAGCGGAAGCGGGGGCACAGATACGCAGTATTTT. Encoded protein: CSGSGGTDTQYF.

The table lists this clone with a count of one. The chain recombines TRBV5-4 with TRBJ2-3; possibly TRBD2 for D (5 bases). The V gene lost 4 bases and the J gene lost 5 bases, with 14 bases spanning the gap. CDR3 size: 14 residues. The V gene's germline CDR1 is SGHNT and CDR2 YYREEE (reference sequence). The CDR3 here is CASSMARGRDTQYF. CDR3 DNA sequence: TGTGCCAGCAGCATGGCTCGAGGGAGAGATACGCAGTATTTT.

The chain recombines TRBV18 with TRBJ2-3; D possibly corresponds to TRBD2 (5 bases). Looked up from germline, CDR1 is KGHSH and CDR2 is LQKENI. This CDR3 is built from 15 residues. Trimming stripped 6 bases from V and 7 bases from J, with 20 bases between. For the CDR3, the DNA is TGTGCCAGCTCTCCAGATAGCGTTAGAAAGTATACGCAGTATTTT. It translates to CASSPDSVRKYTQYF.

This rearrangement joins TRBV6-1 to TRBJ2-2; D ambiguous. The V and J ends lost 2 bases and 1 base respectively, with 5 bases between them. Germline V CDR1 and CDR2: MNHNS, SASEGT. CDR3 length: 14 amino acids. The CDR3 coding sequence is TGTGCCAGCAGTGAATTACAGAACACCGGGGAGCTGTTTTTT. Amino acids: CASSELQNTGELFF.